The clone carrying this T cell receptor (beta chain) was found a few times. Its target is not known. TCRdb re-analysed the 5' RACE reads in MiXCR, keeping a single row per CDR3 protein. The profile shows roughly 240,000 distinct CDR3 sequences, 7% of them singletons. V was clipped by 1 base and J by 0 bases, with 14 bases between them. The CDR3 runs 18 residues. Germline CDR1 reads SGHRS; CDR2 reads YFSETQ. This sample is part of a study of identical twins. Points from the study as a whole: Researchers reported weaker excess twin sharing in beta out-of-frame sequences. Memory repertoires lacked the insertion deficit that abundant cord blood beta clonotypes showed. The authors drew conclusions from cross-sectional statistical analysis rather than following the same donors.

These data are also associated with another study on yellow fever vaccine responses in identical twins.

J is TRBJ2-6 and V is TRBV5-1, with D perhaps TRBD1 or TRBD2 (5 bases each). This clonotype originated in a woman between 18 and 29 years old in good health. Sequenced: memory (CD45RO+) T cells sorted from blood. CDR3 sequence: CASSLLPRDPSGANVLTF. The CDR3 DNA sequence: TGCGCCAGCAGCTTGCTGCCCCGGGACCCCTCTGGGGCCAACGTCCTGACTTTC.